This T cell receptor beta chain came from a study of neoadjuvant anti-PD-1 for oral cavity cancer. On the study more broadly: Nivolumab at 3 mg/kg was mostly given biweekly, three to four doses, pre-surgery. Non-progressing patients received a fourth nivolumab dose near day 43, then surgery on days 50-56.

These newly diagnosed stage II-IVA oral cavity squamous cell carcinoma patients had no prior systemic or radiation treatment. Clones were sequenced by immunoSEQ multiplex PCR, and TCRdb holds only the in-frame ones, with some missing. The table has more than 6,500 clones, 40% to 55% seen once. The germline V gene has CDR1 MNHNS and CDR2 SASEGT. CDR3 length equals 15 residues. Unmatched junction bases numbered 12, after V lost 8 bases and J lost 6 bases. The rearrangement uses TRBV6-1 and TRBJ1-5; 8 bases agree with TRBD1. Sequencing used tumor tissue, obtained before nivolumab (anti-PD-1) treatment. The TCR sequence derives from a person aged 40 to 85 with oral cavity squamous cell carcinoma. The CDR3 reads CASGSDRGDGQPQHF. The CDR3 DNA follows: TGTGCCAGCGGTTCCGACAGGGGAGACGGTCAGCCCCAGCATTTT.